The subject of this entry is one TCR beta chain. Approximately 9.1 milliliters was the volume of peripheral blood drawn from each donor. These data originate in a study of blood T cells in healthy people across ages. Germline V lookup: CDR1 MGHDK, CDR2 SYGVNS. With 1 base clipped from V and 2 bases from J, the junction kept 11 bases outside the gene matches. The CDR3 length is 19 residues. Sample-barcoded 5' priming and a J-beta primer mix drove a second PCR of roughly 6 to 12 cycles. One entry per CDR3 protein, called by TCRdb with MiXCR from the 5' RACE reads. The sample consists of more than 700,000 distinct CDR3 sequences, around half of them appearing once.

The receptor comes from a man older than 75 in good health. The chain couples TRBV25-1 to TRBJ2-1, with TRBD2 identical over 10 bases. The sample was blood. The CDR3 protein is CASSESGLARPAAYNEQFF. Here the CDR3 DNA reads TGTGCCAGCAGTGAATCGGGACTAGCGAGGCCCGCCGCCTACAATGAGCAGTTCTTC.